The source of this TCR beta chain is a study of OX40 agonist ivuxolimab in advanced cancers. Produced via immunoSEQ multiplex PCR; TCRdb's table is partial and in-frame only. Of tens of thousands of clones in the sample, about 91% were seen once. Sequencing used CD4+ or CD8+ T cells sorted from blood, obtained in a trial of the OX40 agonist ivuxolimab. The source is an adult with an advanced solid tumor such as melanoma, head and neck, liver or kidney cancer.

CDR3 coding DNA: TGTGCCAGCAGTAGAGAGAGGGGGGATCAGCCCCAGCATTTT. This sequence encodes CASSRERGDQPQHF. This rearrangement joins TRBV6-5 to TRBJ1-5; perhaps TRBD1 as D (6 bases). Germline lookup yields CDR1 MNHEY and CDR2 SVGAGI. Trimming took off 5 bases at V and 5 bases at J, with 13 bases between the two ends. This CDR3 has 14 residues.